These 25 T cell receptor beta chains originate from one sample sequenced in a study of blood T cells in healthy people across ages. A sample-barcoded 5' primer and a J-beta primer mix were used in a second PCR of roughly 6 to 11 cycles. In TCRdb, the 5' RACE reads were re-called with MiXCR into one record per CDR3 protein. This table holds roughly 900,000 distinct CDR3 sequences, around 49% found once. The sequencing input was blood. All receptors derive from a man aged 25-45 years in good health.

The chain has TRBV10-3 and TRBJ2-7, with TRBD2 matching over 9 bases. Germline-derived CDR1 and CDR2 are ENHRY and SYGVKD. Trimming took 8 bases from V and 7 from J; bases not matched to a gene: 9. The CDR3 runs to 13 residues. CDR3: CAISGGGAMEQYF. The CDR3 coding sequence is TGTGCCATCTCGGGCGGGGGGGCCATGGAGCAGTACTTC.

The chain links TRBV5-1 to TRBJ2-7; D possibly uses TRBD1 or TRBD2 (5 bases each). Trimming stripped 2 bases from V and 3 bases from J, with 12 bases between. From germline, CDR1 is SGHRS and CDR2 YFSETQ. The CDR3 sequence is 14 residues long. Written as DNA, the CDR3 is TGCGCCAGCAGCTTTGCTAGCAGGGACTACGAGCAGTACTTC. It translates to CASSFASRDYEQYF.

This clonotype appeared a few times. The chain carries TRBV4-2 and TRBJ2-1; tentatively, D is TRBD2 (5 bases). Germline V gives CDR1 LGHNA, CDR2 YNFKEQ. The CDR3 loop spans 14 amino acids. V lost 6 bases and J lost 7, with 16 bases in between. The CDR3 bases are TGTGCCAGCAGATGGGAGCCAGCTTCAAATGAGCAGTTCTTC. Its translation is CASRWEPASNEQFF.

The V gene is TRBV28, the J gene TRBJ2-3; D may be TRBD2 (6 bases). There are 17 residues in the CDR3. V was trimmed by 5 bases and J by 0 bases, leaving 18 bases between them. CDR1 is MDHEN, CDR2 SYDVKM, per germline. CDR3 coding DNA: TGTGCCAGCAGTCTTCGCCCCCCGGGACTCAGCACAGATACGCAGTATTTT. Translation gives CASSLRPPGLSTDTQYF.

The rearrangement joins TRBV7-2 to TRBJ1-1; D is undetermined. Germline V CDR1 and CDR2: SGHTA, FQGNSA. Trimming took off 5 bases at V and 0 bases at J, with 10 bases between the two ends. The CDR3 has 14 residues. The CDR3 bases are TGTGCCAGCAGCCGTCCCACTTTGAACACTGAAGCTTTCTTT. Its protein product is CASSRPTLNTEAFF.

This clonotype occurred a few times. A much larger clone sits a single nucleotide away, making a read error possible. V is TRBV20-1 and J is TRBJ2-7; TRBD2 agrees at 8 bases. Trimming removed 1 base from V and 6 bases from J; junction bases left unmatched: 11. Germline loops: CDR1 DFQATT, CDR2 SNEGSKA (reference sequence). The CDR3 loop spans 15 amino acids. The CDR3 loop is CSARAWRAGVGEQYF. DNA for the CDR3: TGCAGTGCTAGAGCGTGGCGAGCGGGGGTTGGCGAGCAGTACTTC.

The rearrangement uses TRBV4-1 and TRBJ2-1; D tentatively reads TRBD1 or TRBD2 (6 bases each). The CDR3 loop spans 16 amino acids. Germline loops: CDR1 MGHRA, CDR2 YSYEKL. V was shortened by 4 bases and J by 7 bases, with 20 bases between the two germline ends. The CDR3 sequence is CASSPSGGPGRNEQFF. In DNA, the CDR3 is TGCGCCAGCAGCCCTTCTGGGGGCCCGGGGAGGAATGAGCAGTTCTTC.

The CDR3 reads CSARERGIGRHQPQHF. Written as DNA, the CDR3 is TGCAGTGCTAGAGAGAGGGGGATAGGGAGGCATCAGCCCCAGCATTTT. V usage is TRBV20-1 and J usage is TRBJ1-5; possibly TRBD1 for D (6 bases). The CDR3 contains 16 residues. Trimming pared 0 bases from V and 5 bases from J, leaving 17 bases between. The germline gives CDR1 DFQATT, CDR2 SNEGSKA (reference sequence).

There are a few counts of this clonotype. J is TRBJ2-1 and V is TRBV12-3 or TRBV12-4, with 11 nucleotides matching TRBD1. The trim removed 6 bases at V and 7 bases at J, leaving 8 bases unmatched. This CDR3 is built from 15 residues. The DNA for the CDR3 is TGTGCCAGCAGCAACGGGACAGGGGGGTTAAATGAGCAGTTCTTC. As protein: CASSNGTGGLNEQFF.

V is TRBV7-9 and J is TRBJ1-1; weak D call: TRBD1 (5 bases). CDR1 SEHNR and CDR2 FQNEAQ come from the germline V gene (reference sequence). This CDR3 is built from 14 residues. Trimming shortened V by 1 base and J by 4 bases, and 10 bases separated the two germline ends. CDR3 DNA sequence: TGTGCCAGCAGCTTAGACAGGTCAAGCACTGAAGCTTTCTTT. This encodes CASSLDRSSTEAFF.

This chain connects TRBV19 to TRBJ2-3; D not resolved. Trimming removed 6 bases from V and 2 bases from J, with 15 bases in between. Germline V CDR1 and CDR2: LNHDA, SQIVND (reference sequence). The CDR3 runs 15 residues. In DNA form, the CDR3 reads TGTGCCAGTAGACAATCGATGGACCTCACAGATACGCAGTATTTT. This encodes CASRQSMDLTDTQYF. The full variable domain, with the rest looked up from reference TRBV19 and TRBJ2-3, is DGGITQSPKYLFRKEGQNVTLSCEQNLNHDAMYWYRQDPGQGLRLIYYSQIVNDFQKGDIAEGYSVSREKKESFPLTVTSAQKNPTAFYLCASRQSMDLTDTQYFGPGTRLTVL.

This clonotype was seen a handful of times. This sequence joins TRBV18 and TRBJ2-7; perhaps TRBD1 as D (5 bases). The germline V gene encodes CDR1 KGHSH and CDR2 LQKENI. The CDR3 spans 15 residues. Trimming removed 4 bases from V and 3 bases from J, with 16 bases in between. CDR3: CASSQDSSPIYEQYF. The CDR3 DNA sequence: TGTGCCAGCTCACAAGACAGTAGCCCGATCTACGAGCAGTACTTC.

The V gene is TRBV6-5, the J gene TRBJ2-7; 12 positions agree with TRBD1. V was pared by 6 bases and J by 4 bases, with 10 bases of the junction left unmatched. Germline CDR1 is MNHEY and CDR2 is SVGAGI. This CDR3 is built from 16 residues. The CDR3 protein is CASRLRPGQGAYEQYF. The CDR3 nucleotides are TGTGCCAGCAGACTTCGTCCGGGACAGGGGGCTTACGAGCAGTACTTC.

The chain combines TRBV10-3 with TRBJ2-2, with 9 bases lining up with TRBD2. The V gene end was trimmed by 2 bases and the J gene end by 4 bases; junction bases not matched to a gene: 11. CDR3 length: 18 amino acids. Germline CDR1 and CDR2: ENHRY and SYGVKD. CDR3 in amino acids: CAISELEAGGPITGELFF. The CDR3 nucleotides are TGTGCCATCAGTGAGCTCGAGGCGGGGGGGCCTATCACCGGGGAGCTGTTTTTT.

Here the CDR3 reads CASSSSGQGAWEQYF. CDR3 nucleotides: TGTGCCAGCAGTTCCTCGGGACAGGGGGCTTGGGAGCAGTACTTC. This sequence joins TRBV28 and TRBJ2-5; TRBD1 matches at 12 bases. Germline V gene lookup returns CDR1 MDHEN and CDR2 SYDVKM. This CDR3 has 15 amino acids. V lost 4 bases to trimming and J lost 11 bases; unmatched junction nucleotides: 11.

This sequence joins TRBV5-1 and TRBJ2-7; D may match TRBD1 or TRBD2 (5 bases each). The CDR3 is 15 amino acids. The V end lost 0 bases, the J end lost 0 bases, and 10 bases lay between the germline ends. Germline V gives CDR1 SGHRS, CDR2 YFSETQ. CDR3 nucleotides: TGCGCCAGCAGCTTGGACAGGACTGCCTCCTACGAGCAGTACTTC. This gives the protein CASSLDRTASYEQYF. The variable domain in full, with the rest retrieved from reference TRBV5-1 and TRBJ2-7, is KAGVTQTPRYLIKTRGQQVTLSCSPISGHRSVSWYQQTPGQGLQFLFEYFSETQRNKGNFPGRFSGRQFSNSRSEMNVSTLELGDSALYLCASSLDRTASYEQYFGPGTRLTVT.

The chain links TRBV20-1 to TRBJ2-7, with 12 bases lining up with TRBD2. Germline loops: CDR1 DFQATT, CDR2 SNEGSKA (reference sequence). The CDR3 totals 12 residues. V lost 6 bases to trimming and J lost 10 bases; unmatched junction nucleotides: 7. The CDR3 DNA follows: TGCAGTGCACAGAGACTAGCGGGGGCTCAGTACTTC. Protein: CSAQRLAGAQYF.

The chain is built from TRBV3-1 and TRBJ2-5; no firm D call. The ends were cut back, 0 bases at V and 9 bases at J, with 8 bases in the middle. The CDR3 extends over 12 amino acids. Germline CDR1 is LGHDT and CDR2 is YNNKEL (reference sequence). The CDR3 reads CASSQDRTPQYF. CDR3 nucleotides: TGTGCCAGCAGCCAAGATCGGACCCCCCAGTACTTC.

The V and J genes are TRBV10-3 and TRBJ1-1; 10 positions agree with TRBD1. This CDR3 comprises 14 residues. Trimming took 2 bases from V and 10 from J; bases not matched to a gene: 7. Germline lookup yields CDR1 ENHRY and CDR2 SYGVKD. CDR3 sequence reads: CAISEKGQGLGAFF. CDR3 nucleotides: TGTGCCATCAGTGAGAAGGGACAGGGGCTAGGAGCTTTCTTT.

Worth noting for this clonotype: The germline gene is not matched at one end of the junction; a read error may be the cause. The chain couples TRBV2 to TRBJ2-1; the match to TRBD2 covers 10 bases. The CDR3 totals 18 residues. Germline lookup yields CDR1 SNHLY and CDR2 FYNNEI. This chain's CDR3 is CAGRSGLAGESSYNEQFF. The CDR3 coding sequence is TGTGCCGGCAGATCGGGGCTAGCGGGGGAGAGCTCCTACAATGAGCAGTTCTTC. Filled out from reference TRBV2 and TRBJ2-1, the complete variable domain reads EPEVTQTPSHQVTQMGQEVILRCVPISNHLYFYWYRQILGQKVEFLVSFYNNEISEKSEIFDDQFSVERPDGSNFTLKIRSTKLEDSAMYFCAGRSGLAGESSYNEQFFGPGTRLTVL.

This chain joins TRBV7-2 and TRBJ2-7, with D possibly being TRBD1 (6 bases). Germline V lookup: CDR1 SGHTA, CDR2 FQGNSA. CDR3 length: 15 amino acids. Trimming pared 3 bases from V and 6 bases from J, leaving 18 bases between. In DNA form, the CDR3 reads TGTGCCAGCAGCTTGTTTCCGGGACACGATGGCGAGCAGTACTTC. Its translation is CASSLFPGHDGEQYF.

The chain employs TRBV27 and TRBJ2-7, with D perhaps TRBD1 or TRBD2 (5 bases each). CDR1 MNHEY and CDR2 SMNVEV come from the germline V gene (reference sequence). V lost 5 bases and J lost 2, with 13 bases in between. The CDR3 contains 14 residues. The CDR3 spells CASSQTRDPYEQYF. CDR3 coding DNA: TGTGCCAGCAGTCAGACTCGGGACCCCTACGAGCAGTACTTC.

The chain employs TRBV4-2 and TRBJ2-1; D may be TRBD2 (6 bases). Trimming removed 4 bases from V and 8 bases from J, with 12 bases in between. CDR1 LGHNA and CDR2 YNFKEQ come from the germline V gene. The CDR3 spans 13 residues. The CDR3 loop reads CASSPSGDHEQFF. Here the CDR3 DNA reads TGTGCCAGCAGCCCATCGGGGGACCATGAGCAGTTCTTC.

This sequence joins TRBV6-1 and TRBJ2-3, with D tentatively TRBD2 (5 bases). The germline V gene encodes CDR1 MNHNS and CDR2 SASEGT. This CDR3 region has 15 residues. With 5 bases removed from V and 0 bases from J, the gap between germline ends came to 12 bases. This chain's CDR3 is CASSSSRGSTDTQYF. The CDR3 DNA reads TGTGCCAGCAGTAGTTCCCGGGGAAGCACAGATACGCAGTATTTT.

This chain uses TRBV10-3 with TRBJ2-1; D not resolved. Germline V gene sequence: CDR1 ENHRY, CDR2 SYGVKD. This CDR3 region has 12 residues. V was pared by 0 bases and J by 12 bases, with 9 bases between. This CDR3 is CAISESGRRQFF. The CDR3 DNA follows: TGTGCCATCAGTGAGTCCGGTCGGAGGCAGTTCTTC.